This T cell receptor (beta chain) is from a study of blood T cells in healthy people across ages (dated by TCRdb to 2013 to 2016). For the study in its entirety: Template switching captured roughly one uniquely barcoded TCR beta cDNA molecule per two T cells in model experiments. Donors of different ages were randomly distributed across sequencing lanes to avoid experimental bias. Four age groups were formed from the donors: young (average approximately 15 years), middle-aged (more than 35), aged (62) and long-lived (approximately 78). Age-related changes in TCR beta repertoire diversity were measured in the study by deep sequencing normalized with unique cDNA molecular identifiers. Using the same blood draw, the study looked at two additional independent replicas of 1 million unique cDNA reads for two donors, one aged 18 to 29 and the other aged 80 or older. The full study reports these points: A strong correlation was found between observed TCR beta diversity and the percentage of naive T cells measured by flow cytometry. Estimates of total diversity based on one million sequenced T cells were regarded as lower bounds and as underestimates. Compared with the aged group, more naive CD4+ T cells, fewer expanded clones and increased TCR diversity were shown by the long-lived group, suggesting age selection. Observed TCR beta diversity per million T cells fell roughly linearly with age, and a significant reduction was already apparent by age roughly 40. Because the CMV infection status of the donors was unknown, age-related changes in expanded clonotypes may potentially have been confounded. Since profiling was done on bulk unsorted PBMCs, naive and antigen-experienced compartments could not be conclusively compared.

As concerns this clonotype: The specificity of this receptor is unknown. No per-base quality is available; no much larger clone lies one base away.

Systemically healthy Caucasian individuals from Russia, some 36 in total and aged about 6 to 90 years, were included as donors. Each donor gave about 9.8 milliliters of peripheral blood, drawn into EDTA-treated Vacutainer tubes. Ficoll-Paque density-gradient centrifugation was used to isolate PBMCs, with at least 7 million per sample. Trizol reagent was used to extract total RNA from PBMCs, with at least 6 micrograms per sample. Naive CD45RAhigh/CD27high T cell percentages were measured by flow cytometry on a PBMC aliquot from every donor. Trimming removed 0 bases from V and 8 bases from J, leaving 11 bases between the germline ends. CDR1 SGHRS and CDR2 YFSETQ are derived from the germline V gene. The CDR3 spans 13 residues, from the cysteine through the phenylalanine. Left in the record is the CDR3 DNA by itself, 39 bases read in frame from the first base. The protocol used for the library was 5' RACE. A second PCR of about 6 to 12 cycles was performed with a sample-barcoded 5' primer and a J-beta primer mix. A template-switch 5' adaptor carrying 12 random nucleotides introduced a unique molecular identifier onto each TCR beta cDNA molecule. Each sample yielded at least 3 million CDR3-containing paired-end reads. The Mint cDNA synthesis kit, primed by a TRBC-specific oligonucleotide, was used to synthesize first-strand cDNA from all RNA. Following uracil-DNA glycosylase treatment, a first 18-cycle PCR with universal primers M1SS and BC2_uni_R was performed on all cDNA. The paper's data handling went like this. For normalization, 1 million high-quality reads were randomly selected from each sample, with every read carrying a distinct molecular identifier. Reads with shared molecular identifiers were discarded instead of being binned into consensus sequences. MiTCR, with a Q25 quality threshold and the strictest error-elimination algorithm, was used for CDR3 identification, clonotype clustering and error correction. A nonparametric unseen species model with Euler transformation was used to estimate a lower bound on total TCR beta diversity. The raw public reads went through TCRdb reprocessing: fastp at Q25, MiXCR clone calling, in-frame beta chains kept. Every entry covers one CDR3 protein and lists the most common genes and DNA from its rows. TCRdb, not the original authors, processed these V and J calls. This sample is represented by some 1.8 million distinct CDR3 sequences; approximately 40% of them were singletons. Of the sample, 23% falls within the top ten clones.

The chain joins TRBV5-1 to TRBJ1-2, and possibly TRBD1, on 5 matching bases. Sequenced material: blood. This TCR came from a human donor in good health. The DNA sequence is given as TGCGCCAGCAGCTTGGAGGGACTGGGGGGCTACACCTTC. It specifies CASSLEGLGGYTF.